This T cell receptor beta chain was captured by sequencing in a study of T-cell reconstitution after alpha-beta-depleted transplantation in children. The study's findings and limits: There were some patients whose high TCRbeta diversity at day 60 came from surviving recipient T cells and thymic progenitors. By about two months after transplant, alpha-beta T cells reportedly arose from several hundred graft clones that had expanded. Fresh T-cell production supplied most of the T-cell counts and diversity seen one year after transplant.

Turning to this clonotype: Its cognate antigen is unknown.

The authors prepared the TCRbeta library with unique molecular identifiers. TCRdb independently ran MiXCR on the PCR reads; one entry per CDR3 protein. The sample has hundreds of thousands of distinct CDR3 sequences; around 7.3% are singletons. The origin of this receptor is a female patient aged 2-15 years who had a stem cell transplant for Fanconi anemia, so the T cells may come from the graft donor. The sequenced sample was peripheral blood, obtained 360 days after TCRalphabeta/CD19-depleted stem cell transplant.

Written as DNA, the CDR3 is TGTGCCAGCAGCAAAAGTAGGACAGATACGCAGTATTTT. Its translation is CASSKSRTDTQYF. The chain recombines TRBV21-1 with TRBJ2-3. TRBV21-1 is flagged as a pseudogene. This CDR3 spans 13 amino acids.